One sample yielded the 8 T cell receptor beta chains listed below, sequenced in a study of regulatory T cells in long-lasting Graves disease. Both iRepertoire HTBI primers and Arm-PCR of CDR3 regions were used to build the TCR beta libraries. TCRdb re-called the multiplex PCR reads with MiXCR, one entry per CDR3 protein. Of 400,000 to 550,000 distinct CDR3 sequences in the sample, less than 20% are singletons; the top ten hold 23%. As for time point: newly diagnosed GD, antithyroid drugs for less than 3 months. Extracted RNA from PBMCs served as the source of the TCR library. The same sample was also used in a study of T cells in Graves' hyperthyroidism and ophthalmopathy.

Material: peripheral blood mononuclear cells (PBMCs), obtained at new diagnosis, from a patient treated with antithyroid drugs. All receptors come from a woman between 18 and 29 years old with Graves disease.

The chain is built from TRBV20-1 and TRBJ2-1; 9 bases are shared with TRBD2. The J segment lost 2 bases and the V segment lost 0 bases, leaving 14 bases of the junction unmatched. Germline V gene data show CDR1 as DFQATT and CDR2 as SNEGSKA (reference sequence). The CDR3 is made up of 19 amino acids. The CDR3 coding sequence is TGCAGTGCTAGAGATGGGGTAGCGGGAGTTTGGGGAACCTACAATGAGCAGTTCTTC. Translating it yields CSARDGVAGVWGTYNEQFF.

This clonotype was seen more than once but under ten times. The V call is TRBV5-5, the J call TRBJ2-2, with D tentatively TRBD1 or TRBD2 (5 bases each). The germline V gene has CDR1 SGHKS and CDR2 YYEKEE (reference sequence). The V end lost 0 bases, the J end lost 0 bases, and 9 bases lay between the germline ends. The CDR3 is 16 residues long. DNA for the CDR3: TGTGCCAGCAGCTTGGACAGGACTGCGAACACCGGGGAGCTGTTTTTT. It specifies CASSLDRTANTGELFF.

This clonotype was found many times. The chain has TRBV2 and TRBJ2-5, with D perhaps TRBD2 (7 bases). V gave up 6 bases and J gave up 1 base, with 12 bases separating them. Germline values: CDR1 SNHLY, CDR2 FYNNEI. The CDR3 totals 14 residues. CDR3 sequence (DNA): TGTGCCAGCAGGCCCGGGGGGCTCCAAGAGACCCAGTACTTC. Residues: CASRPGGLQETQYF.

This clonotype was recorded many times. The rearrangement uses TRBV3-1 and TRBJ1-1; possibly TRBD1 for D (5 bases). CDR1 is LGHDT, CDR2 YNNKEL, per germline (reference sequence). V gave up 0 bases and J gave up 1 base, with 9 bases separating them. This CDR3 has 15 amino acids. CDR3 bases: TGTGCCAGCAGCCAAGATCGGGGGGGGAACACTGAAGCTTTCTTT. This gives the protein CASSQDRGGNTEAFF.

This clonotype came up a few times. The V and J genes are TRBV10-1 and TRBJ2-7, with D hard to call. The CDR3 is made up of 11 amino acids. Germline V gene lookup returns CDR1 WNHNN and CDR2 SYGVQD (reference sequence). Trimming removed 0 bases from V and 6 bases from J, with 3 bases in between. CDR3 protein: CASSESTEQYF. The CDR3 DNA follows: TGCGCCAGCAGTGAGTCGACCGAGCAGTACTTC.

The chain joins TRBV20-1 to TRBJ2-7; TRBD1 is a possible D gene (6 bases). Between the trimmed V and J ends, which lost 3 bases and 1 base, there was a span of 10 bases. CDR3 length: 13 residues. The germline V gene encodes CDR1 DFQATT and CDR2 SNEGSKA (reference sequence). CDR3 nucleotides: TGCAGTGCTAGGACAGGCTTATCCTACGAGCAGTACTTC. Translation gives CSARTGLSYEQYF.

This chain joins TRBV18 and TRBJ1-2, with 7 bases that match TRBD1. The V and J ends lost 6 bases and 2 bases, in that order; junction bases with no gene match: 9. Germline CDR1 reads KGHSH; CDR2 reads LQKENI. The CDR3 is 15 amino acids. CDR3 nucleotides: TGTGCCAGCTCCTCACGACAGGGCCGAAACTATGGCTACACCTTC. Residues: CASSSRQGRNYGYTF.

The table lists this clonotype with many counts. This chain joins TRBV20-1 and TRBJ2-1; TRBD2 matches at 13 bases. Germline V gives CDR1 DFQATT, CDR2 SNEGSKA (reference sequence). The CDR3 spans 16 residues. The J segment lost 6 bases and the V segment lost 4 bases, leaving 9 bases of the junction unmatched. The CDR3 region has the DNA TGCAGTGCTACCTTCGGACTAGCGGGAGTCGGCAATGAGCAGTTCTTC. Amino acids: CSATFGLAGVGNEQFF.